Presented here are 12 T cell receptor beta chains from one specimen sequenced in a study of CD8 T cells in Susac syndrome (dated by TCRdb to about 2019). Library generation was performed with the immunoSEQ multiplex PCR assay. RNA was extracted with the RNeasy kit and about 0.5 to 1 ug was reverse transcribed using random hexamers. The public reads were reprocessed in TCRdb via fastp at Q25 and MiXCR, keeping in-frame beta chains. Each entry merges the rows of one CDR3 protein and shows their most common DNA and genes. The sample yields some 160,000 distinct CDR3 sequences; 95% were counted once. 0.15% to 0.2% of the sample is taken by the ten largest. Sequenced material: CD8+ T cells from PBMCs. These TCRs come from a human donor with multiple sclerosis.

This rearrangement joins TRBV28 to TRBJ2-7; D call uncertain. This CDR3 contains 14 residues. Germline assignment: CDR1 MDHEN and CDR2 SYDVKM. Trimming pared 5 bases from V and 3 bases from J, leaving 14 bases between. The CDR3 sequence: CASSLPGPYYEQYF. The CDR3 nucleotides read TGTGCCAGCAGTCTTCCCGGACCGTACTACGAGCAGTACTTC.

J is TRBJ1-6 and V is TRBV12-3 or TRBV12-4, with a tentative D call TRBD1 (6 bases). This CDR3 is 16 amino acids long. Trimming shortened V by 2 bases and J by 7 bases, and 15 bases separated the two germline ends. In nucleotides, the CDR3 is TGTGCCAGCAGTTTATCCGGCAGGGGCGGAAATTCACCCCTCCACTTT. Translated, it gives CASSLSGRGGNSPLHF.

V is TRBV12-3 or TRBV12-4 and J is TRBJ2-5; D might be TRBD1 or TRBD2, each matching 5 bases. Trimming stripped 6 bases from V and 1 base from J, with 9 bases between. The length of the CDR3 is 13 residues. The CDR3 here is CASRQGVQETQYF. CDR3 nucleotides: TGTGCCAGCAGGCAGGGAGTCCAAGAGACCCAGTACTTC.

This chain links TRBV2 with TRBJ2-1; D is unclear. This CDR3 has 10 amino acids. Trimming took off 7 bases at V and 6 bases at J, with 4 bases between the two ends. Germline V CDR1 and CDR2: SNHLY, FYNNEI. Here the CDR3 reads CASKGNEQFF. In DNA form, the CDR3 reads TGTGCCAGCAAGGGCAATGAGCAGTTCTTC.

The rearrangement links TRBV20-1 to TRBJ2-1; TRBD2 matches 10 bases. CDR1 is DFQATT, CDR2 SNEGSKA, per germline (reference sequence). The trim removed 0 bases at V and 2 bases at J, leaving 4 bases unmatched. The CDR3 has 16 amino acids. The CDR3, as DNA: TGCAGTGCTAGAGAAGTAGCGGGGGGTACCTACAATGAGCAGTTCTTC. Its protein product is CSAREVAGGTYNEQFF.

The chain couples TRBV2 to TRBJ2-1, with TRBD2 identical over 10 bases. This CDR3 comprises 15 residues. The J segment lost 7 bases and the V segment lost 8 bases, leaving 11 bases of the junction unmatched. Germline V gene lookup returns CDR1 SNHLY and CDR2 FYNNEI. CDR3 DNA: TGTGCCAGCTTATGGCTAGCGGGAGTCAGTAATGAGCAGTTCTTC. It codes for CASLWLAGVSNEQFF.

This clonotype appeared a few times. This chain links TRBV9 with TRBJ2-2; D remains unclear. Germline lookup yields CDR1 SGDLS and CDR2 YYNGEE. The CDR3 is 13 amino acids. Trimming stripped 0 bases from V and 6 bases from J, with 6 bases between. The DNA for the CDR3 is TGTGCCAGCAGCGTAGATGGGGCCGGGGAGCTGTTTTTT. Translating gives CASSVDGAGELFF.

The chain is built from TRBV29-1 and TRBJ2-5, with a weak D call TRBD2 (6 bases). CDR1 and CDR2 (germline): SQVTM, ANQGSEA. The CDR3 length is 13 residues. V lost 4 bases and J lost 5, with 14 bases in between. The CDR3 DNA reads as TGCAGCGTTGTTACTAGCACTGGCGAGACCCAGTACTTC. The encoded protein is CSVVTSTGETQYF.

CDR3 sequence: CASSLSHGGVYTF. CDR3 coding DNA: TGTGCCAGCAGTTTATCCCATGGGGGGGTCTACACCTTC. The chain couples TRBV27 to TRBJ1-2, with D possibly matching TRBD1 (5 bases). Germline-derived CDR1 and CDR2 are MNHEY and SMNVEV (reference sequence). The CDR3 is made up of 13 amino acids. Trimming stripped 0 bases from V and 10 bases from J, with 12 bases between.

The CDR3, as DNA: TGTGCCAGCAGCCAAGTGACAGGGGGAGGTGAGCAGTTCTTC. This codes for CASSQVTGGGEQFF. The V gene is TRBV14, the J gene TRBJ2-1; 9 bases are shared with TRBD1. The CDR3 is 14 residues long. Losses at the gene ends were 1 base for V and 9 bases for J; bases not matched to a gene: 4. Germline values: CDR1 SGHDN, CDR2 FVKESK.

The rearrangement joins TRBV28 to TRBJ1-2; no definite D call. V was cut by 10 bases and J by 5 bases, with 17 bases left in between. Germline-derived CDR1 and CDR2 are MDHEN and SYDVKM. This CDR3 has 13 residues. CDR3 DNA: TGTGCCACTCGCCCGCCTGATGGGTATGGCTACACCTTC. Translated, it gives CATRPPDGYGYTF.

This CDR3 reads CASSAPGTDTQYF. CDR3 nucleotide sequence: TGTGCCAGCAGTGCCCCGGGTACAGATACGCAGTATTTT. V is TRBV27 and J is TRBJ2-3, with unresolved D. V shed 5 bases and J shed 3 bases, with 9 bases lying between them. CDR3 length: 13 residues. Germline values: CDR1 MNHEY, CDR2 SMNVEV (reference sequence).